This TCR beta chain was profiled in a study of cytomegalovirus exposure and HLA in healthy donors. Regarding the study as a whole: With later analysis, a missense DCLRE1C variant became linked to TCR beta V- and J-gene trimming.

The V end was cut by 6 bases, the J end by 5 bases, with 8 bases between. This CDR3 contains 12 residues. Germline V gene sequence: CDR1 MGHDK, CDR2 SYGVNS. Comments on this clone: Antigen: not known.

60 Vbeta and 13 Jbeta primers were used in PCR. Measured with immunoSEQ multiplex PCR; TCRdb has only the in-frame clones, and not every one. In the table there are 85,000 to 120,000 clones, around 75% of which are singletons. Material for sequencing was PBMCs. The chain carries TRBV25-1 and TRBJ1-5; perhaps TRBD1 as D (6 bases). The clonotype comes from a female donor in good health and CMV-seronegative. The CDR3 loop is CASSRGDQPQHF. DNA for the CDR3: TGTGCCAGCAGCAGGGGAGATCAGCCCCAGCATTTT.